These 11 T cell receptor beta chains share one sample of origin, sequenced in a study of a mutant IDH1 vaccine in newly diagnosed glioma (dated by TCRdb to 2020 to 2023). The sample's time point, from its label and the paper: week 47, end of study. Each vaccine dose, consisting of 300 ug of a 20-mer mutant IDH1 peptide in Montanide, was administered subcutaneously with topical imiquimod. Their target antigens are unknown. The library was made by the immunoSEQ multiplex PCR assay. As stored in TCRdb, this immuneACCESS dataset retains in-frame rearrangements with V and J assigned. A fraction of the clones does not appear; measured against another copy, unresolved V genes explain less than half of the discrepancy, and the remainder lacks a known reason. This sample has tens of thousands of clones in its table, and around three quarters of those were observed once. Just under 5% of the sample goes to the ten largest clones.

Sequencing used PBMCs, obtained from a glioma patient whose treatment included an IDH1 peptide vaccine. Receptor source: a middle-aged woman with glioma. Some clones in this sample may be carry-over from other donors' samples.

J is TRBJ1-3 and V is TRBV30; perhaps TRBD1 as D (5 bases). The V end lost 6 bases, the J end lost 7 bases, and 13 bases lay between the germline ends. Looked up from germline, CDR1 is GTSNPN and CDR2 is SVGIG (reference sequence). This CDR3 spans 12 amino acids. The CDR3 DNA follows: TGTGCCTGCCACAGGCTGGGGAACACCATATATTTT. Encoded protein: CACHRLGNTIYF.

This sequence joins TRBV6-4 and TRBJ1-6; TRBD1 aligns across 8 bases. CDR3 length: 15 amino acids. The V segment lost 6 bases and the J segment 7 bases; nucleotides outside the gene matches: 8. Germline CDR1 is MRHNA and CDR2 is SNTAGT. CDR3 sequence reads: CASSADRAGNSPLHF. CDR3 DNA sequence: TGTGCCAGCAGCGCGGACAGGGCAGGGAATTCACCCCTCCACTTT.

In DNA, the CDR3 is TGTGCCAGCAGGGACCCGGGGGGGTTCCATGAGCAGTTCTTC. Protein: CASRDPGGFHEQFF. The J gene is TRBJ2-1, the V gene TRBV6-5, with 8 bases fitting TRBD2. Germline assignment: CDR1 MNHEY and CDR2 SVGAGI. Trimming removed 6 bases from V and 8 bases from J; junction bases left unmatched: 9. The CDR3 loop spans 14 amino acids.

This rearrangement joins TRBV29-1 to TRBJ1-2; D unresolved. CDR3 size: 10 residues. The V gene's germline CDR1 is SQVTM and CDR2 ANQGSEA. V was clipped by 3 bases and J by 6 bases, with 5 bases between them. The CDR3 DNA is TGCAGCGTTGACGGAGATGGCTACACCTTC. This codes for CSVDGDGYTF. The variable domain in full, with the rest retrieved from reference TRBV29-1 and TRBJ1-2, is SAVISQKPSRDICQRGTSLTIQCQVDSQVTMMFWYRQQPGQSLTLIATANQGSEATYESGFVIDKFPISRPNLTFSTLTVSNMSPEDSSIYLCSVDGDGYTFGSGTRLTVV.

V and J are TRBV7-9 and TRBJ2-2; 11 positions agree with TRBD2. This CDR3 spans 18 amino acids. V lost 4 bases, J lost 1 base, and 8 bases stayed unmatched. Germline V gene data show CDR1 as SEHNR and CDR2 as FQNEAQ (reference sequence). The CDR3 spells CASSSQLAGGLNTGELFF. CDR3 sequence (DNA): TGTGCCAGCAGCTCTCAATTAGCGGGGGGGCTGAACACCGGGGAGCTGTTTTTT.

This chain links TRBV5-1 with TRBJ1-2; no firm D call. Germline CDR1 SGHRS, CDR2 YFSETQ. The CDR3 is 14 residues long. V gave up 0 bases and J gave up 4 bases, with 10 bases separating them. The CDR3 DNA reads TGCGCCAGCAGCTTGGGAGGGCCAGGCTATGGCTACACCTTC. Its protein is CASSLGGPGYGYTF. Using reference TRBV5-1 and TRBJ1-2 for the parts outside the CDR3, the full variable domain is KAGVTQTPRYLIKTRGQQVTLSCSPISGHRSVSWYQQTPGQGLQFLFEYFSETQRNKGNFPGRFSGRQFSNSRSEMNVSTLELGDSALYLCASSLGGPGYGYTFGSGTRLTVV.

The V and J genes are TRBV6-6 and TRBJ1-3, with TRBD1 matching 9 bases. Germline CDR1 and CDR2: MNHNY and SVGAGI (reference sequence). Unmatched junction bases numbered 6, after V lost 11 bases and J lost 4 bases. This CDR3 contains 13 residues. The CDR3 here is CAYSTGGGNTIYF. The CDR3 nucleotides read TGTGCCTACTCAACAGGGGGCGGAAACACCATATATTTT.

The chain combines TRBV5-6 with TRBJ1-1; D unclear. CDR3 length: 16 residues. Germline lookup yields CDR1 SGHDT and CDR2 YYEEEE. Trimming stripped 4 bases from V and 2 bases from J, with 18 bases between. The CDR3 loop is CASSPGVGKENTEAFF. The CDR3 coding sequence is TGTGCCAGCAGCCCCGGGGTGGGGAAGGAAAACACTGAAGCTTTCTTT.

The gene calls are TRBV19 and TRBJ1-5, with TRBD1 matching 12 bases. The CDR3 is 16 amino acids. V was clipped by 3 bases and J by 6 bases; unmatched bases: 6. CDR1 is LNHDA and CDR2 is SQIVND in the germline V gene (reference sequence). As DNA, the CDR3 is TGTGCCAGTAGTATCGCGGGACAGGGGGCGAGTCAGCCCCAGCATTTT. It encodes CASSIAGQGASQPQHF.

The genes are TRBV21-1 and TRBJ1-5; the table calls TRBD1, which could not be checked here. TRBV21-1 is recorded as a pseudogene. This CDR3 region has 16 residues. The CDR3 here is CASSKALWDTNQPQHF. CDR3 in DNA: TGTGCCAGCAGCAAAGCATTGTGGGACACAAATCAGCCCCAGCATTTT.

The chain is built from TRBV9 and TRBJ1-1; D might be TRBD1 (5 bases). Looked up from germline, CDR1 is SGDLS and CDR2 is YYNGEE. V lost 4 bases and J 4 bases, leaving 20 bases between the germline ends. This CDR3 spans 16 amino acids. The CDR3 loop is CASSSSLSGRATEAFF. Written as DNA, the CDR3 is TGTGCCAGCAGCTCCTCCCTCTCAGGCAGGGCCACTGAAGCTTTCTTT. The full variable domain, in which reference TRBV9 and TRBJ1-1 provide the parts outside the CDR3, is DSGVTQTPKHLITATGQRVTLRCSPRSGDLSVYWYQQSLDQGLQFLIQYYNGEERAKGNILERFSAQQFPDLHSELNLSSLELGDSALYFCASSSSLSGRATEAFFGQGTRLTVV.